A single sample gave rise to the 8 T cell receptor beta chains below, sequenced in a study of blood T cell repertoires in COVID-19. TCRdb's table, derived via immunoSEQ multiplex PCR, lists solely in-frame clones and lacks some. The table has 15,000 to 20,000 clones, around 87% seen once. Sequencing used peripheral blood. The receptors were gathered from a man between 65 and 80 years old with acute or convalescent COVID-19.

This rearrangement joins TRBV3-1 (or the pseudogene TRBV3-2) to TRBJ1-1; D is undetermined. Trimming shortened V by 3 bases and J by 4 bases, and 12 bases separated the two germline ends. The CDR3 totals 14 residues. Germline values: CDR1 LGHDT, CDR2 YNNKEL (reference sequence). The DNA of the CDR3 is TGTGCCAGCAGCCATGATGGGGAGGCCACTGAAGCTTTCTTT. It encodes CASSHDGEATEAFF.

The chain recombines TRBV27 with TRBJ2-7, with D uncertain. The CDR3 is 14 residues long. Trimming pared 2 bases from V and 6 bases from J, leaving 14 bases between. Germline-derived CDR1 and CDR2 are MNHEY and SMNVEV (reference sequence). The CDR3 spells CASSLRSASIEQYF. DNA for the CDR3: TGTGCCAGCAGTTTAAGGAGCGCAAGCATCGAGCAGTACTTC.

This chain joins TRBV5-1 and TRBJ2-1; D gene ambiguous. The CDR3 has 14 residues. V lost 3 bases and J 5 bases, leaving 12 bases between the germline ends. Germline CDR1 SGHRS, CDR2 YFSETQ. In nucleotides, the CDR3 is TGCGCCAGCAGCTCGATAGCAGTAAACAATGAGCAGTTCTTC. It encodes CASSSIAVNNEQFF.

This chain links TRBV6-4 with TRBJ2-2; TRBD2 agrees at 9 bases. Germline lookup yields CDR1 MRHNA and CDR2 SNTAGT. The CDR3 consists of 17 residues. Losses at the gene ends were 5 bases for V and 0 bases for J; bases not matched to a gene: 7. Written as DNA, the CDR3 is TGTGCCAGCAGTCCCGCCACTAGCGGGTCGAACACCGGGGAGCTGTTTTTT. Its protein product is CASSPATSGSNTGELFF.

The gene calls are TRBV9 and TRBJ1-1; D ambiguous. V lost 0 bases and J 5 bases, leaving 14 bases between the germline ends. This CDR3 spans 15 amino acids. Looked up from germline, CDR1 is SGDLS and CDR2 is YYNGEE. CDR3 nucleotide sequence: TGTGCCAGCAGCGTAGAGGAGGGAGATAAGACTGAAGCTTTCTTT. It encodes CASSVEEGDKTEAFF.

This clone was detected only a few times. The chain carries TRBV7-9 and TRBJ1-2; 7 bases line up with TRBD1. J lost 3 bases, V lost 0 bases, and 1 base had no gene match. The CDR3 extends over 14 amino acids. Looked up from germline, CDR1 is SEHNR and CDR2 is FQNEAQ (reference sequence). CDR3 residues: CASSLARGDYGYTF. The CDR3 DNA sequence: TGTGCCAGCAGCTTAGCCAGGGGGGACTATGGCTACACCTTC.

V is TRBV7-2 and J is TRBJ2-4, with TRBD2 matching 7 bases. The ends lost 3 bases at V and 9 bases at J; junction bases unmatched: 8. The CDR3 contains 14 residues. The germline V gene encodes CDR1 SGHTA and CDR2 FQGNSA. CDR3 protein: CASSLLVTSTIQYF. The CDR3 DNA sequence: TGTGCCAGCAGCTTGTTGGTGACTAGCACCATTCAGTACTTC.

V is TRBV7-6 and J is TRBJ2-2, with TRBD2 matching over 8 bases. J was trimmed by 0 bases and V by 2 bases; bases with no gene match: 8. Per the germline V gene, CDR1 is SGHVS and CDR2 is FNYEAQ. CDR3 length equals 18 residues. The DNA for the CDR3 is TGTGCCAGCAGCTTACGCCGGGAGGGCCGATCGAACACCGGGGAGCTGTTTTTT. Its protein product is CASSLRREGRSNTGELFF.